Listed here is a single T cell receptor (beta chain). Seattle patient enrollment occurred during active infection, with longitudinal follow-up thereafter. The germline V gene has CDR1 MRHNA and CDR2 SNTAGT. There are 16 residues in the CDR3. V lost 3 bases and J lost 4; bases outside the gene matches: 9. The data belong to a study of blood T cell repertoires in COVID-19. Turning to the study itself: COVID-19 samples collected from the United States, Italy and Spain covered acute and convalescent phases. PBMCs, B-cell-depleted T cells, or T cells provided the cDNA or gDNA that made up the material.

As handled by the study authors: Reference gene primers were amplified, and this amplification served to estimate nucleated cell counts. Measured with immunoSEQ multiplex PCR; TCRdb has only the in-frame clones, and not every one. The D gene and trimming were derived from the DNA, and the V and J assignments and clone size from that table. The sample contains a few hundred thousand clones, around 87% of which appear only once. Source material: peripheral blood. The origin of this receptor is a woman aged 30 to 39 with COVID-19, enrolled during active disease. The chain recombines TRBV6-4 with TRBJ2-7; 10 nucleotides line up with TRBD2. CDR3: CASSEVASGSLYEQYF. The CDR3 DNA sequence: TGTGCCAGCAGTGAAGTTGCTAGCGGGAGTTTGTACGAGCAGTACTTC.